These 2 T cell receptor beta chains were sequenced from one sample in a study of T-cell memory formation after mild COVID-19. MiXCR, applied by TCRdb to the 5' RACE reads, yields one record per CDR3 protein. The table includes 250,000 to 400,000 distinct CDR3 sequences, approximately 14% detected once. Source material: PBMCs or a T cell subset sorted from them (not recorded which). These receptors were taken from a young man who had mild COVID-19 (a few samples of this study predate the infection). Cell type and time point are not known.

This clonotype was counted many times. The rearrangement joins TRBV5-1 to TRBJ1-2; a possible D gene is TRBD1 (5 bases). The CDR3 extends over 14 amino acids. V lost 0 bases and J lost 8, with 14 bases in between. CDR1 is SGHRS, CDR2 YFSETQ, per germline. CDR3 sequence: CASSLGTPEGGYTF. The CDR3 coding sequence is TGCGCCAGCAGCTTGGGGACCCCCGAGGGGGGCTACACCTTC. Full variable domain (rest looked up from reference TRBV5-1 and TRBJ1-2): KAGVTQTPRYLIKTRGQQVTLSCSPISGHRSVSWYQQTPGQGLQFLFEYFSETQRNKGNFPGRFSGRQFSNSRSEMNVSTLELGDSALYLCASSLGTPEGGYTFGSGTRLTVV.

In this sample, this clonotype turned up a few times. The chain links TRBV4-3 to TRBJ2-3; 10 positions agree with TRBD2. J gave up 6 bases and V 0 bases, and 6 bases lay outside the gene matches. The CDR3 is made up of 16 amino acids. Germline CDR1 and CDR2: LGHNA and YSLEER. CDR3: CASSQELAGRRDTQYF. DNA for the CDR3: TGCGCCAGCAGCCAAGAACTAGCGGGGCGAAGGGATACGCAGTATTTT.